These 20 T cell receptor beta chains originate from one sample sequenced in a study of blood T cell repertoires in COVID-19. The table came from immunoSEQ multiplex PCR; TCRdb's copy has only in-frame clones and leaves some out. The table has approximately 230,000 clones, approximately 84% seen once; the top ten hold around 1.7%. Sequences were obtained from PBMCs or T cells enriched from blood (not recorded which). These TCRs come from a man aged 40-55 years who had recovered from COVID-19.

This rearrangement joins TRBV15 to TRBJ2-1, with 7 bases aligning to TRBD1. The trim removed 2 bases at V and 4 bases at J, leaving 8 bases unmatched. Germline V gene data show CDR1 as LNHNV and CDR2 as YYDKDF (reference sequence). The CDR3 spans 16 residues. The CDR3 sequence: CATSRYGTADYNEQFF. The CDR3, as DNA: TGTGCCACCAGCAGATATGGGACAGCTGATTACAATGAGCAGTTCTTC.

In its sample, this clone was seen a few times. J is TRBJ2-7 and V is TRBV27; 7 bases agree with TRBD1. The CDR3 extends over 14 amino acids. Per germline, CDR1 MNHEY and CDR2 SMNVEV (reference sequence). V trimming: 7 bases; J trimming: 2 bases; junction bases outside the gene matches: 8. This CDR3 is CASNQQGSPYEQYF. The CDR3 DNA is TGTGCCAGCAACCAACAGGGGTCCCCCTACGAGCAGTACTTC.

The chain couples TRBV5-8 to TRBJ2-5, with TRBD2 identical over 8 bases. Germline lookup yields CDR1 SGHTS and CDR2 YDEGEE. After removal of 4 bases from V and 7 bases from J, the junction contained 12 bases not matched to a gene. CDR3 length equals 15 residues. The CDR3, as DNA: TGTGCCAGCAGCCCAGGAGCAGGGGCGGGGGGGACCCAGTACTTC. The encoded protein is CASSPGAGAGGTQYF.

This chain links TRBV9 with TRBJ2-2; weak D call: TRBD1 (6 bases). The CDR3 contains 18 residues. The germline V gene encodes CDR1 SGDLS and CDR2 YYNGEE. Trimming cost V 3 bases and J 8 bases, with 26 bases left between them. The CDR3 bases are TGTGCCAGCAGCGGCGCAGGACAGAACCCCGCCTTCAGGGGGGAGCTGTTTTTT. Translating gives CASSGAGQNPAFRGELFF.

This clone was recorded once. CDR3 in DNA: TGTGCCACCAGTGATTCCTACTTCTACGAGCAGTACTTC. It yields the protein CATSDSYFYEQYF. The chain is built from TRBV24-1 and TRBJ2-7; D gene ambiguous. Trimming took 2 bases from V and 3 from J, leaving 7 bases between them. Germline V lookup: CDR1 KGHDR, CDR2 SFDVKD. The CDR3 runs to 13 residues.

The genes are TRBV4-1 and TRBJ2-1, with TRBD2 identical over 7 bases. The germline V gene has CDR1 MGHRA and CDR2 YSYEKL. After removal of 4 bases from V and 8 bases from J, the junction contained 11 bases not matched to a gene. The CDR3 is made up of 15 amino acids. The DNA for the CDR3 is TGCGCCAGCAGCCGAGCTAGCGGAAATACGTATGAGCAGTTCTTC. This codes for CASSRASGNTYEQFF.

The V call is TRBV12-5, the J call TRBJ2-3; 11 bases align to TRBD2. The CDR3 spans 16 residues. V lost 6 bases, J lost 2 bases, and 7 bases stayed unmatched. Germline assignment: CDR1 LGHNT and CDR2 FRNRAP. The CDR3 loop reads CASGPGTSGPTDTQYF. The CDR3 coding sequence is TGTGCTAGTGGACCCGGGACTAGCGGTCCCACAGATACGCAGTATTTT.

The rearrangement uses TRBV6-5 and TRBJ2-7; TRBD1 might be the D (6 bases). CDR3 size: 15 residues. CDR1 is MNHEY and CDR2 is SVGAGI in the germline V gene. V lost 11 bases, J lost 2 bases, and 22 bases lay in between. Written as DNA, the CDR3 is TGTGCCGCAGTCCGGGACACGGGAAGACCCTACGAGCAGTACTTC. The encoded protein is CAAVRDTGRPYEQYF.

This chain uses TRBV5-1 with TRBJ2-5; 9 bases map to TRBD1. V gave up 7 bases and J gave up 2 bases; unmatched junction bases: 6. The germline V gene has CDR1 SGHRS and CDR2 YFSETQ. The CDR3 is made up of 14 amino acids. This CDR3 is CASGLGTGQETQYF. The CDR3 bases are TGCGCCAGCGGCCTTGGGACAGGGCAAGAGACCCAGTACTTC. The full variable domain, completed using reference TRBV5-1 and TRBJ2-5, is KAGVTQTPRYLIKTRGQQVTLSCSPISGHRSVSWYQQTPGQGLQFLFEYFSETQRNKGNFPGRFSGRQFSNSRSEMNVSTLELGDSALYLCASGLGTGQETQYFGPGTRLLVL.

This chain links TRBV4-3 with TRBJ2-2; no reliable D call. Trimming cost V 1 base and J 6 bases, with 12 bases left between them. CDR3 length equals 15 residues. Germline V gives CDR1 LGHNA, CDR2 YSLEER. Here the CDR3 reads CASSQATMRAGELFF. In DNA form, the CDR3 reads TGCGCCAGCAGCCAAGCGACAATGAGAGCCGGGGAGCTGTTTTTT.

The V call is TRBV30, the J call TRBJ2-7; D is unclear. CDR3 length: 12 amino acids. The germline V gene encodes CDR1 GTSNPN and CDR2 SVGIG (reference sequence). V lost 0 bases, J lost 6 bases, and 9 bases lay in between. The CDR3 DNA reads TGTGCCTGGAGTGTAGATCCGGTCGAGCAGTACTTC. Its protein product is CAWSVDPVEQYF. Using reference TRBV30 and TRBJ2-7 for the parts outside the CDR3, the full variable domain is SQTIHQWPATLVQPVGSPLSLECTVEGTSNPNLYWYRQAAGRGLQLLFYSVGIGQISSEVPQNLSASRPQDRQFILSSKKLLLSDSGFYLCAWSVDPVEQYFGPGTRLTVT.

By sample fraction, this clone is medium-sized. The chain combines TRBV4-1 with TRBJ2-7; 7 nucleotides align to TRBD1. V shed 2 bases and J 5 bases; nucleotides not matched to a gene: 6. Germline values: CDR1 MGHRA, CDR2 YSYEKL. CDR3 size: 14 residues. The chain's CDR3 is CASSQPTGIDEQYF. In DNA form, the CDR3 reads TGCGCCAGCAGCCAACCGACAGGGATCGACGAGCAGTACTTC.

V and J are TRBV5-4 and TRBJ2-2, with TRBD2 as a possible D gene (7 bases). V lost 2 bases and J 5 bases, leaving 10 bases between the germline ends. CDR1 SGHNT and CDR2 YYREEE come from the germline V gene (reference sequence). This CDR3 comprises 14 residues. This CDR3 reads CASSFRGATGELFF. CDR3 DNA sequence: TGTGCCAGCAGCTTTCGGGGGGCGACCGGGGAGCTGTTTTTT.

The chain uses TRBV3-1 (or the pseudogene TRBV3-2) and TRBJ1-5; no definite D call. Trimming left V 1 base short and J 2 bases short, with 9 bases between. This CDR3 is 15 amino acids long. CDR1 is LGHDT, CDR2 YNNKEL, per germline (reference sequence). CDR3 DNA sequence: TGTGCCAGCAGCCAAGCCGGGTCCGGCAATCAGCCCCAGCATTTT. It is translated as CASSQAGSGNQPQHF.

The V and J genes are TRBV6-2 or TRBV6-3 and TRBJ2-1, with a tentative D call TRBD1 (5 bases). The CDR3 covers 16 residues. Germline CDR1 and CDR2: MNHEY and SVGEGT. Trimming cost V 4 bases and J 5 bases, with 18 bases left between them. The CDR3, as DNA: TGTGCCAGCAGTTTCGGGCAAGCGACAGTAAACAATGAGCAGTTCTTC. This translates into CASSFGQATVNNEQFF.

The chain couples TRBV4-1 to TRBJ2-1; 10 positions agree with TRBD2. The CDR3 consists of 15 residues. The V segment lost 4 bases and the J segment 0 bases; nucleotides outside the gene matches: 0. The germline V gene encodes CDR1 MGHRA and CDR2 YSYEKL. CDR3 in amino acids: CASSPSGSSYNEQFF. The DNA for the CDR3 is TGCGCCAGCAGCCCTAGCGGGAGCTCCTACAATGAGCAGTTCTTC.

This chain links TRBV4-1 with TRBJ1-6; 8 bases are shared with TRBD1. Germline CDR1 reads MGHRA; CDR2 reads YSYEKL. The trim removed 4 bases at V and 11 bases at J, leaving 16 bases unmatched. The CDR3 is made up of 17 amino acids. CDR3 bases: TGCGCCAGCAGCCCACGGGACAGGCGTTTATCCAGGGCACCCCTCCACTTT. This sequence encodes CASSPRDRRLSRAPLHF.

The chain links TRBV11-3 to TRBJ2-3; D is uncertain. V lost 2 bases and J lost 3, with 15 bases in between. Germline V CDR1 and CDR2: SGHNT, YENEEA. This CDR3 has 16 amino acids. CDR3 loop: CASSLYLRLRTDTQYF. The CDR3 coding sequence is TGTGCCAGCAGCTTATATCTCAGGTTAAGGACAGATACGCAGTATTTT.

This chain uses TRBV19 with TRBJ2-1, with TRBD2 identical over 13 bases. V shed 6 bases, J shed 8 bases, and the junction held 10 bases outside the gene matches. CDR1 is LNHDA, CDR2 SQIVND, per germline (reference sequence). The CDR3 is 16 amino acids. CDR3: CASSQLAGGTWYEQFF. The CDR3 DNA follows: TGTGCCAGTAGCCAACTAGCGGGAGGGACTTGGTATGAGCAGTTCTTC.

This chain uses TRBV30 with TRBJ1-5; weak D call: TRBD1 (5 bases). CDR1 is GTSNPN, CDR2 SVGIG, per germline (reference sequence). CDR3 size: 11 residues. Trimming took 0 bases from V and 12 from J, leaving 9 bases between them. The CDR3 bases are TGTGCCTGGAGTGTGGGAGGGGTCCAGCATTTT. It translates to CAWSVGGVQHF.